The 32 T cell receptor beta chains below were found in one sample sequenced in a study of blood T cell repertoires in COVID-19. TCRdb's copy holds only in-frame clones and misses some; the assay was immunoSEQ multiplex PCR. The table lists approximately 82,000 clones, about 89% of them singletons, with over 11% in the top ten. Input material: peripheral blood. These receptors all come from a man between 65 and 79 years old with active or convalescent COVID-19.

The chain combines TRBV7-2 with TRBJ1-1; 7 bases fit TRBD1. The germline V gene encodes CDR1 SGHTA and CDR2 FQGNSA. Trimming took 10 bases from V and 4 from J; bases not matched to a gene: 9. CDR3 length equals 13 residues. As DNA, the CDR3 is TGTGCCACCCGACAGGGCTGGGGCACTGAAGCTTTCTTT. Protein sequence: CATRQGWGTEAFF.

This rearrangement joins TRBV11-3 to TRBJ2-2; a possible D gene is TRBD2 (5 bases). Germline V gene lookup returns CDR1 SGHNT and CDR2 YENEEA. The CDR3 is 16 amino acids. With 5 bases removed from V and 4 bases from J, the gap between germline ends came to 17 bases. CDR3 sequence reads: CASSRNEGEGTGELFF. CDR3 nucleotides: TGTGCCAGCAGCCGAAATGAGGGTGAGGGCACCGGGGAGCTGTTTTTT.

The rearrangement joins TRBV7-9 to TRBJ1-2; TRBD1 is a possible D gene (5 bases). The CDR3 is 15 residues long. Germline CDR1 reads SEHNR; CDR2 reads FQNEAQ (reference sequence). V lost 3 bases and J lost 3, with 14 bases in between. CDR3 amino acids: CASSFVQVRHYGYTF. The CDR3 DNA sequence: TGTGCCAGCAGCTTTGTACAGGTTAGACACTATGGCTACACCTTC.

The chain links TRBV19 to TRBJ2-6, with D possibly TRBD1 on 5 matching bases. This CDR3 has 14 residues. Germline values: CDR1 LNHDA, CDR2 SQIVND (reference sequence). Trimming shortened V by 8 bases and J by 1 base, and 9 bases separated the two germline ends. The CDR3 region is CASHRQSGANVLTF. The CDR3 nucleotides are TGTGCCAGTCACCGACAGTCTGGGGCCAACGTCCTGACTTTC.

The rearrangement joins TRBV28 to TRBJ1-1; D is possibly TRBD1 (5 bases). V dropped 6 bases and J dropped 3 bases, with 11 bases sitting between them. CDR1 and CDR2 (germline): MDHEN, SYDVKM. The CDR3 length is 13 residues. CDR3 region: CASSPGGYTEAFF. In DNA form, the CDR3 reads TGTGCCAGCAGCCCGGGGGGGTACACTGAAGCTTTCTTT. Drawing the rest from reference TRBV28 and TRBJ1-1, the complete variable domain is DVKVTQSSRYLVKRTGEKVFLECVQDMDHENMFWYRQDPGLGLRLIYFSYDVKMKEKGDIPEGYSVSREKKERFSLILESASTNQTSMYLCASSPGGYTEAFFGQGTRLTVV.

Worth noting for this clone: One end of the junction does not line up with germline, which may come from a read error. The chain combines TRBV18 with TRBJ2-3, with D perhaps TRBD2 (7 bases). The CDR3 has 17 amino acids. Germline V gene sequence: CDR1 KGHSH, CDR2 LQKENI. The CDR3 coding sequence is TGTGCCAGCTCCCCACCGGCTGGCGGGGGCTACACAGATACGCAGTATTTT. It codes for CASSPPAGGGYTDTQYF.

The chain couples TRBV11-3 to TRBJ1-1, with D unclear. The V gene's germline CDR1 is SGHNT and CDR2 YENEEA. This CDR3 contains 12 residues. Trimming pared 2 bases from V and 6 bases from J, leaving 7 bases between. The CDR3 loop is CASSLRNSEAFF. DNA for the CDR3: TGTGCCAGCAGCTTACGCAACTCTGAAGCTTTCTTT.

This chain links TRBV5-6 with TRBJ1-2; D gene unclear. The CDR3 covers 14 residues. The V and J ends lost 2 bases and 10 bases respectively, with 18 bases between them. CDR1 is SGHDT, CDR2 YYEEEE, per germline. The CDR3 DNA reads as TGTGCCAGCAGCTTCGTCTCCGTCAACAGTTACTACACCTTC. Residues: CASSFVSVNSYYTF.

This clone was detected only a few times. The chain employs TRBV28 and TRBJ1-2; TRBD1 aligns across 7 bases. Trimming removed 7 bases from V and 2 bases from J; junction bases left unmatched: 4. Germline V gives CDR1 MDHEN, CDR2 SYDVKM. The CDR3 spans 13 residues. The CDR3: CASNSDRNYGYTF. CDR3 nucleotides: TGTGCCAGCAACTCGGACAGGAACTATGGCTACACCTTC.

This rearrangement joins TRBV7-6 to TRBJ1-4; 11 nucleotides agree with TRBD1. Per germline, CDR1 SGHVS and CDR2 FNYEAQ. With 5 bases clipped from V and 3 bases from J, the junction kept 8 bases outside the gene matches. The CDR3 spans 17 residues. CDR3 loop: CASSPRTGGVANEKLFF. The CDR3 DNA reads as TGTGCCAGCAGCCCCCGGACAGGGGGCGTAGCTAATGAAAAACTGTTTTTT.

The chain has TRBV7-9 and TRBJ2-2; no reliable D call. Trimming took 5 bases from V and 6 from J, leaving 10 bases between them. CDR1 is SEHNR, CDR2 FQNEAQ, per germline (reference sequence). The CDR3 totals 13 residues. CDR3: CASSPIVAGELFF. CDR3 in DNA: TGTGCCAGCAGCCCTATTGTGGCCGGGGAGCTGTTTTTT.

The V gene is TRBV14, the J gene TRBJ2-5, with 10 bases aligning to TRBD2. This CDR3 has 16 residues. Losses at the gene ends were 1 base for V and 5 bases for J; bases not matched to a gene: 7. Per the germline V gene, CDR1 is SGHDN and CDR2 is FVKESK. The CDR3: CASSQGNSGGTETQYF. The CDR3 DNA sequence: TGTGCCAGCAGCCAAGGAAATAGCGGGGGGACGGAGACCCAGTACTTC.

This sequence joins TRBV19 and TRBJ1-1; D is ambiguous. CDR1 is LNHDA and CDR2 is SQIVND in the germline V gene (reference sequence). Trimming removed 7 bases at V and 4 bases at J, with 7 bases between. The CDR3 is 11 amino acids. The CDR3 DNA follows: TGTGCCAGTAAAGGGAGCACTGAAGCTTTCTTT. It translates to CASKGSTEAFF.

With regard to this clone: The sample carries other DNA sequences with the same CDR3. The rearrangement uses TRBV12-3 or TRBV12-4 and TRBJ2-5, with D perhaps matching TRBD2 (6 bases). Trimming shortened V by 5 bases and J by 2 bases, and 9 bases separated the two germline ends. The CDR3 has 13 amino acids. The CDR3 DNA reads TGTGCCAGCAGTCTGGGACTTCAAGAGACCCAGTACTTC. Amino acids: CASSLGLQETQYF.

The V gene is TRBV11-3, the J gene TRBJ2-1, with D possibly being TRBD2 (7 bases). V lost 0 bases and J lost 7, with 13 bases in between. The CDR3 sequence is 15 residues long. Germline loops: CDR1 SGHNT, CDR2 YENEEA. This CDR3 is CASSLEGGGVNEQFF. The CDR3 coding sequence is TGTGCCAGCAGCTTAGAGGGAGGGGGGGTGAATGAGCAGTTCTTC.

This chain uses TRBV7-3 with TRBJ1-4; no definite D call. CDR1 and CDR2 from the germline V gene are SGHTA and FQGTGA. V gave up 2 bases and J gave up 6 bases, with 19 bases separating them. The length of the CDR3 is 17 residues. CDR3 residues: CASSLERGAKRHEKLFF. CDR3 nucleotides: TGTGCCAGCAGCTTAGAAAGAGGTGCGAAGCGTCATGAAAAACTGTTTTTT. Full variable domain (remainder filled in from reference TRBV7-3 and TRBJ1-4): GAGVSQTPSNKVTEKGKYVELRCDPISGHTALYWYRQSLGQGPEFLIYFQGTGAADDSGLPNDRFFAVRPEGSVSTLKIQRTERGDSAVYLCASSLERGAKRHEKLFFGSGTQLSVL.

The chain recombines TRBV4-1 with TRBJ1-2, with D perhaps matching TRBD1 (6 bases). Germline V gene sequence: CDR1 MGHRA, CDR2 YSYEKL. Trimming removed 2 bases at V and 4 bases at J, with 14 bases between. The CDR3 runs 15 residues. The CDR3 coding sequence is TGCGCCAGCAGCCAATTCATGGACAGCCTCTATGGCTACACCTTC. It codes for CASSQFMDSLYGYTF.

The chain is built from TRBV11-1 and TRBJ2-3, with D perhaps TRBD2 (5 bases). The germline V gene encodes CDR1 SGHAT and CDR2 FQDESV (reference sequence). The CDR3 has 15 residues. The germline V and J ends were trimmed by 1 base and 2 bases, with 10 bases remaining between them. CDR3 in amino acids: CASSLGRVLTDTQYF. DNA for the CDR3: TGTGCCAGCAGCTTAGGGCGGGTACTCACAGATACGCAGTATTTT. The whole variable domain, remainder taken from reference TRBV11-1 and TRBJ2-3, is EAEVAQSPRYKITEKSQAVAFWCDPISGHATLYWYRQILGQGPELLVQFQDESVVDDSQLPKDRFSAERLKGVDSTLKIQPAELGDSAMYLCASSLGRVLTDTQYFGPGTRLTVL.

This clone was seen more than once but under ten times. This chain's CDR3 is CASSDLQFNQPQHF. The DNA for the CDR3 is TGTGCCAGCAGTGATCTGCAGTTTAATCAGCCCCAGCATTTT. The chain carries TRBV6-1 and TRBJ1-5; D gene unclear. V lost 3 bases, J lost 4 bases, and 10 bases lay in between. CDR1 and CDR2 from the germline V gene are MNHNS and SASEGT. This CDR3 has 14 amino acids.

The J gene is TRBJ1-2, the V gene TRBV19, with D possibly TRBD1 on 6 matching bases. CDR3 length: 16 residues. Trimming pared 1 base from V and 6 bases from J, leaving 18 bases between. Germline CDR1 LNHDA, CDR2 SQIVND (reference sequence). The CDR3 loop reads CASSIVWTAREDGYTF. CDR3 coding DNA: TGTGCCAGTAGTATAGTATGGACAGCGCGGGAGGATGGCTACACCTTC.

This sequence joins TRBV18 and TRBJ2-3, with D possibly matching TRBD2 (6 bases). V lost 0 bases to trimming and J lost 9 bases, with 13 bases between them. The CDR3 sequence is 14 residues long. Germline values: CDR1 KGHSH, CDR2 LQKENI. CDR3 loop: CASSPPWGERTQYF. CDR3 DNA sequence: TGTGCCAGCTCACCACCGTGGGGGGAAAGGACGCAGTATTTT.

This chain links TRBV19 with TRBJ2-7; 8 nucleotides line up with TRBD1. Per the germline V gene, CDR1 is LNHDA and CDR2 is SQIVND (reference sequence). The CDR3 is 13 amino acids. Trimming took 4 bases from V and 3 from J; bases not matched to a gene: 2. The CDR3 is CASSKTGVYEQYF. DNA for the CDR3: TGTGCCAGTAGTAAGACAGGGGTCTACGAGCAGTACTTC. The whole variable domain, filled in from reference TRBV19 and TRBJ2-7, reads DGGITQSPKYLFRKEGQNVTLSCEQNLNHDAMYWYRQDPGQGLRLIYYSQIVNDFQKGDIAEGYSVSREKKESFPLTVTSAQKNPTAFYLCASSKTGVYEQYFGPGTRLTVT.

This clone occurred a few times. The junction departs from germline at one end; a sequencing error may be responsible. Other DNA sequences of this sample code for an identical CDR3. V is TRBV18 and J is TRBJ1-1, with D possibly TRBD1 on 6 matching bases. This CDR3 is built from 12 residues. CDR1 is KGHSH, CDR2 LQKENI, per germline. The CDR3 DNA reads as TGTGCCAGCTCACCACGGGGGCCTGAGGCTTTCTTT. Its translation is CASSPRGPEAFF.

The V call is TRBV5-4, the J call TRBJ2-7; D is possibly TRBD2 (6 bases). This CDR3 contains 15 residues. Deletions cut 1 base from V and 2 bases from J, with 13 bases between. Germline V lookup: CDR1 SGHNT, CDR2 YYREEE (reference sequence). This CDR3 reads CASSLRRGHTYEQYF. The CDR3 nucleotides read TGTGCCAGCAGCTTGAGGAGGGGCCACACCTACGAGCAGTACTTC.

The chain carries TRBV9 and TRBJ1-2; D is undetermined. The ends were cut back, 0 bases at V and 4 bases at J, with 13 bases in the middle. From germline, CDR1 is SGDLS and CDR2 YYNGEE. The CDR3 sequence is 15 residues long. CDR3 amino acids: CASSVEANSGYGYTF. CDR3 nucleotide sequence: TGTGCCAGCAGCGTAGAGGCTAACTCGGGCTATGGCTACACCTTC.

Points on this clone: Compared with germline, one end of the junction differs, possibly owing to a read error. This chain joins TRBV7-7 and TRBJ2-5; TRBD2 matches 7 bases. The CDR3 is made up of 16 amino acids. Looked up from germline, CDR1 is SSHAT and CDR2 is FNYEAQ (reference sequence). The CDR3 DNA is TGTGCTAGCAGCCCTAAAGGACTAGTTTACCAAGAGACCCAGTACTTC. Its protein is CASSPKGLVYQETQYF.

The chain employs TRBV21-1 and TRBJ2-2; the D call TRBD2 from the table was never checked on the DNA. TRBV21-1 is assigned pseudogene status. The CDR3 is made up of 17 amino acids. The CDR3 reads CANPIRIGRSNTGELFF. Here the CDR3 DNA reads TGTGCCAACCCGATTAGGATTGGGAGGAGTAACACCGGGGAGCTGTTTTTT.

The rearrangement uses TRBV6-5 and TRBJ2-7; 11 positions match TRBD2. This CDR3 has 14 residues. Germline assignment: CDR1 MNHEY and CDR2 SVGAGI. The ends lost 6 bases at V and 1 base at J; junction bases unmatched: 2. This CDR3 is CASRGTSGSYEQYF. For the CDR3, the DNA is TGTGCCAGCAGAGGGACTAGCGGATCCTACGAGCAGTACTTC.

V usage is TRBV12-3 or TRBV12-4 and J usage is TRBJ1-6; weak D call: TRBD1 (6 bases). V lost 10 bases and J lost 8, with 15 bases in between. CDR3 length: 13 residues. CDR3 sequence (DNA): TGTGCCACCGCTACACAGGGTTATTCACCCCTCCACTTT. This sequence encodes CATATQGYSPLHF.

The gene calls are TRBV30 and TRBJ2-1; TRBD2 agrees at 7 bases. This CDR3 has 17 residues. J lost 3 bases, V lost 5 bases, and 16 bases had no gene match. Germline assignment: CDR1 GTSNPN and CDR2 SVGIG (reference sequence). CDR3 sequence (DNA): TGTGCCTGGCGACCCAACCCCCTAGCGGAACTCTACAATGAGCAGTTCTTC. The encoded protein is CAWRPNPLAELYNEQFF.

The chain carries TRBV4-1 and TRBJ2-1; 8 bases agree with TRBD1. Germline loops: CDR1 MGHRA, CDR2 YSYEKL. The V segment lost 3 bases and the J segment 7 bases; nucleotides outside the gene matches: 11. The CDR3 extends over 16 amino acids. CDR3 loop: CASSQPLRDRRNEQFF. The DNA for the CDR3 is TGCGCCAGCAGCCAGCCTCTGAGGGACAGGCGGAATGAGCAGTTCTTC.

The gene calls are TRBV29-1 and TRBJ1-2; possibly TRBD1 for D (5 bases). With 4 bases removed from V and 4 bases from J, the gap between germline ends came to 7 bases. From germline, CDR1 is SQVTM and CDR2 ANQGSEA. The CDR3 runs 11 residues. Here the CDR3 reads CSVGGGYGYTF. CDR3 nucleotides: TGCAGCGTTGGCGGGGGCTATGGCTACACCTTC.